The 7 T cell receptor beta chains given below trace back to one sample, sequenced in a study of cytomegalovirus exposure and HLA in healthy donors. A multiplex PCR was run with 60 Vbeta primers and 13 Jbeta primers. Sequenced by immunoSEQ multiplex PCR; TCRdb stores in-frame clones only, minus some. The sample consists of 160,000 or so clones, 55% to 75% of them appearing once. Source material: PBMCs. The receptors derive from a human donor in good health.

As regards this clone: One end of the junction is discordant with germline, which a read error may explain. This CDR3 is also generated by other DNA sequences in the sample. The rearrangement links TRBV6-5 to TRBJ2-3, with 7 bases fitting TRBD1. Germline loops: CDR1 MNHEY, CDR2 SVGAGI. The CDR3 has 14 amino acids. DNA for the CDR3: TGTGCCAGCAGTTACGGGGACAGAACAGATACGCAGTACTTT. Translation: CASSYGDRTDTQYF.

The table lists this clone with a count of one. The chain uses TRBV10-3 and TRBJ1-1; D perhaps matches TRBD1 (6 bases). V lost 4 bases and J 3 bases, leaving 15 bases between the germline ends. Germline V CDR1 and CDR2: ENHRY, SYGVKD. This CDR3 spans 15 amino acids. The CDR3 DNA sequence: TGTGCCATCAGTGGCGGCAGGGGAGCTGACACTGAAGCTTTCTTT. Amino acid sequence: CAISGGRGADTEAFF.

The rearrangement links TRBV20-1 to TRBJ2-7, with 7 bases aligning to TRBD1. Per germline, CDR1 DFQATT and CDR2 SNEGSKA (reference sequence). The V and J ends lost 5 bases and 5 bases, in that order; junction bases with no gene match: 3. The CDR3 is 11 residues long. CDR3 DNA sequence: TGCAGTGCTGGGCAGGGGGACGAGCAGTACTTC. It translates to CSAGQGDEQYF.

V and J are TRBV7-6 and TRBJ2-1; D possibly corresponds to TRBD2 (7 bases). V was cut by 2 bases and J by 3 bases, with 11 bases left in between. This CDR3 has 15 amino acids. Germline V gene lookup returns CDR1 SGHVS and CDR2 FNYEAQ. Here the CDR3 DNA reads TGTGCCAGCAGCTTAAGGGGGGGCAACTACAATGAGCAGTTCTTC. Translating it yields CASSLRGGNYNEQFF.

The chain recombines TRBV7-9 with TRBJ1-1, with D possibly matching TRBD1 (6 bases). Germline assignment: CDR1 SEHNR and CDR2 FQNEAQ (reference sequence). The CDR3 loop spans 13 amino acids. Between the trimmed V and J ends, which lost 1 base and 5 bases, there was a span of 8 bases. The CDR3 here is CASSLEGTTEAFF. In DNA, the CDR3 is TGTGCCAGCAGCTTAGAAGGGACAACTGAAGCTTTCTTT.

Notes on this clone: At one end, the junction sequence differs from germline, possibly due to a read error. The CDR3 protein is CASSLGLSYEQYF. The CDR3 DNA sequence: TGTGCCAGCAGCCTAGGGTTATCCTACGAGCAGTACTTC. V usage is TRBV13 and J usage is TRBJ2-7, with D unclear. The CDR3 is 13 amino acids. The germline V gene has CDR1 PRHDT and CDR2 FYEKMQ (reference sequence).

This sequence joins TRBV27 and TRBJ2-1; D possibly corresponds to TRBD2 (5 bases). Looked up from germline, CDR1 is MNHEY and CDR2 is SMNVEV (reference sequence). The CDR3 length is 14 residues. Trimming took off 3 bases at V and 5 bases at J, with 11 bases between the two ends. The CDR3 DNA follows: TGTGCCAGCAGTTTTCCAGGCGGGCACAATGAGCAGTTCTTC. This gives the protein CASSFPGGHNEQFF.